The 6 T cell receptor beta chains below were found in one sample sequenced in a study of Graves' ophthalmopathy and Graves' hyperthyroidism. RNA transcripts provided the template for amplifying TCR beta CDR3 regions. HTBI primers were employed in first-round RT-PCR, then a second-round multiplex PCR followed. TCRdb processed the multiplex PCR reads anew with MiXCR; each CDR3 protein has one entry. This sample has approximately 210,000 distinct CDR3 sequences; under 30% occur once, and the top ten carry approximately 9.6%. Sequenced input: peripheral blood. The source of these receptors is a man between 45 and 60 years old with Graves' ophthalmopathy.

The chain uses TRBV6-2 or TRBV6-3 and TRBJ1-1; 7 positions match TRBD1. The CDR3 is 16 amino acids. Trimming cost V 10 bases and J 2 bases; bases outside gene matches: 16. Germline V gene lookup returns CDR1 MNHEY and CDR2 SVGEGT. CDR3 nucleotides: TGTGCCACCCTTCTTCCCCCGGGACAGCTTAACACTGAAGCTTTCTTT. This gives the protein CATLLPPGQLNTEAFF.

This clonotype occurred many times. The J gene is TRBJ1-5, the V gene TRBV28; unclear D gene. Germline loops: CDR1 MDHEN, CDR2 SYDVKM. The V end was cut by 4 bases, the J end by 6 bases, with 13 bases between. The CDR3 is 14 residues long. CDR3 protein: CASSSMGVVQPQHF. CDR3 DNA: TGTGCCAGCAGTTCTATGGGAGTGGTTCAGCCCCAGCATTTT.

This clonotype was seen a few times. The V gene is TRBV6-1, the J gene TRBJ1-5; D gene ambiguous. With 1 base removed from V and 5 bases from J, the gap between germline ends came to 12 bases. Germline CDR1 and CDR2: MNHNS and SASEGT. The CDR3 has 15 amino acids. The CDR3 DNA reads TGTGCCAGCAGTGAAGTGGGTTTGGATGATCAGCCCCAGCATTTT. Residues: CASSEVGLDDQPQHF.

The rearrangement links TRBV12-5 to TRBJ2-7; TRBD2 matches 10 bases. CDR3 length equals 16 residues. The V gene's germline CDR1 is LGHNT and CDR2 FRNRAP. J was trimmed by 4 bases and V by 1 base; bases with no gene match: 7. The CDR3 coding sequence is TGTGCTAGTGGTTTGGAACTAGCGGGGCTGCTTTACGAGCAGTACTTC. It is translated as CASGLELAGLLYEQYF.

This clonotype was observed at least ten times. The chain is built from TRBV29-1 and TRBJ2-4, with 7 bases that match TRBD1. The CDR3 length is 13 residues. Unmatched junction bases numbered 6, after V lost 5 bases and J lost 5 bases. The germline V gene encodes CDR1 SQVTM and CDR2 ANQGSEA. The CDR3 bases are TGCAGCGTTTCCCGACAGGGACAAAACATTCAGTACTTC. Its translation is CSVSRQGQNIQYF.

This clonotype was counted many times. The rearrangement links TRBV29-1 to TRBJ2-5; D assignment may be TRBD1 or TRBD2 (6 bases each). The V end was cut by 8 bases, the J end by 1 base, with 11 bases between. Germline CDR1 is SQVTM and CDR2 is ANQGSEA. CDR3 length equals 12 residues. The CDR3 region has the DNA TGCAGCATAGGGGGGTTCCAAGAGACCCAGTACTTC. It is translated as CSIGGFQETQYF. The full variable domain, rest sourced from reference TRBV29-1 and TRBJ2-5, is SAVISQKPSRDICQRGTSLTIQCQVDSQVTMMFWYRQQPGQSLTLIATANQGSEATYESGFVIDKFPISRPNLTFSTLTVSNMSPEDSSIYLCSIGGFQETQYFGPGTRLLVL.